The 32 T cell receptor beta chains below all came from one sample that was sequenced in a study of blood T cell repertoires in COVID-19. The method was immunoSEQ multiplex PCR; TCRdb's version includes in-frame clones alone and lacks a portion of them. The sample includes more than 50,000 clones, around 79% of them seen just once. The sequenced sample consisted of peripheral blood. The receptors come from a man aged 65 to 79 with active or convalescent COVID-19.

The CDR3 spells CASGRRLAGGSDTQYF. CDR3 bases: TGTGCTAGTGGCCGGAGACTAGCGGGAGGTTCGGATACGCAGTATTTT. The chain joins TRBV12-5 to TRBJ2-3; the match to TRBD2 covers 13 bases. CDR1 is LGHNT, CDR2 FRNRAP, per germline. V dropped 6 bases and J dropped 6; count of bases not matched to a gene: 9. The CDR3 loop spans 16 amino acids.

The gene calls are TRBV7-2 and TRBJ2-7, with 8 bases that match TRBD1. Germline V gives CDR1 SGHTA, CDR2 FQGNSA. V shed 4 bases and J 2 bases; nucleotides not matched to a gene: 7. This CDR3 spans 15 amino acids. Here the CDR3 reads CASSSAGTGPYEQYF. The CDR3 coding sequence is TGTGCCAGCAGCTCCGCCGGGACAGGTCCCTACGAGCAGTACTTC.

The gene calls are TRBV7-9 and TRBJ2-5; D is possibly TRBD2 (5 bases). V lost 5 bases, J lost 2 bases, and 15 bases lay in between. Germline V gene data show CDR1 as SEHNR and CDR2 as FQNEAQ (reference sequence). The CDR3 runs to 15 residues. The CDR3 protein is CASSTAGGKQETQYF. Here the CDR3 DNA reads TGTGCCAGCAGCACGGCGGGCGGTAAACAAGAGACCCAGTACTTC.

The V and J genes are TRBV5-8 and TRBJ1-5, with 9 bases that match TRBD1. J was trimmed by 1 base and V by 3 bases; bases with no gene match: 11. The CDR3 loop spans 18 amino acids. The germline CDR1 and CDR2 sequences are SGHTS and YDEGEE. CDR3 amino acids: CASSSGQGLGRSNQPQHF. CDR3 DNA: TGTGCCAGCAGCTCGGGACAGGGTCTTGGTAGGAGCAATCAGCCCCAGCATTTT.

V is TRBV6-4 and J is TRBJ1-2; unclear D gene. Deletions cut 7 bases from V and 5 bases from J, with 14 bases between. The germline V gene encodes CDR1 MRHNA and CDR2 SNTAGT. The CDR3 covers 13 residues. CDR3 amino acids: CASKVRIGYGYTF. The CDR3, as DNA: TGTGCCAGCAAAGTCAGGATTGGGTATGGCTACACCTTC.

The chain joins TRBV5-4 to TRBJ2-1; TRBD2 agrees at 7 bases. V lost 3 bases and J lost 5; bases outside the gene matches: 8. Germline V gives CDR1 SGHNT, CDR2 YYREEE (reference sequence). The CDR3 runs to 15 residues. CDR3 bases: TGTGCCAGCAGCTCCGGGGGGATCTTAAACAATGAGCAGTTCTTC. Residues: CASSSGGILNNEQFF.

In nucleotides, the CDR3 is TGTGCCAGCAGGGCCTTCGAGACTGGCAACAATGAGCAGTTCTTC. The encoded protein is CASRAFETGNNEQFF. The V call is TRBV27, the J call TRBJ2-1; the D is unclear. The ends were cut back, 6 bases at V and 5 bases at J, with 17 bases in the middle. Germline CDR1 and CDR2: MNHEY and SMNVEV (reference sequence). The length of the CDR3 is 15 residues.

The gene calls are TRBV6-1 and TRBJ2-7; TRBD1 matches 9 bases. V dropped 3 bases and J dropped 5; count of bases not matched to a gene: 17. Germline assignment: CDR1 MNHNS and CDR2 SASEGT. The CDR3 runs to 18 residues. The CDR3 bases are TGTGCCAGCAGTGACCCTCGAGAGACTGGGACAGGGCAGAACGAGCAGTACTTC. Translating gives CASSDPRETGTGQNEQYF.

This sequence joins TRBV7-2 and TRBJ2-7; 10 nucleotides match TRBD2. CDR1 is SGHTA, CDR2 FQGNSA, per germline. The CDR3 has 17 residues. J lost 6 bases, V lost 1 base, and 12 bases had no gene match. CDR3 coding DNA: TGTGCCAGCAGCTTAGGCGGGGCTAGCGGGAGAACGGGCGAGCAGTACTTC. This codes for CASSLGGASGRTGEQYF. The complete variable domain, with remaining parts taken from reference TRBV7-2 and TRBJ2-7, reads GAGVSQSPSNKVTEKGKDVELRCDPISGHTALYWYRQSLGQGLEFLIYFQGNSAPDKSGLPSDRFSAERTGGSVSTLTIQRTQQEDSAVYLCASSLGGASGRTGEQYFGPGTRLTVT.

The chain recombines TRBV7-2 with TRBJ2-7, with TRBD1 matching 7 bases. CDR3 size: 16 residues. Germline V gene data show CDR1 as SGHTA and CDR2 as FQGNSA. V lost 0 bases, J lost 3 bases, and 8 bases stayed unmatched. CDR3 region: CASSLASRAGGYEQYF. The CDR3 DNA is TGTGCCAGCAGCTTAGCGAGCAGGGCAGGGGGCTACGAGCAGTACTTC.

The chain uses TRBV9 and TRBJ1-2; the D is unclear. V dropped 4 bases and J dropped 3 bases, with 10 bases sitting between them. The germline gives CDR1 SGDLS, CDR2 YYNGEE. This CDR3 has 13 amino acids. The CDR3 sequence: CASSPLWHYGYTF. The CDR3 DNA sequence: TGTGCCAGCAGCCCCCTGTGGCACTATGGCTACACCTTC. Complete variable domain (other parts from reference TRBV9 and TRBJ1-2): DSGVTQTPKHLITATGQRVTLRCSPRSGDLSVYWYQQSLDQGLQFLIQYYNGEERAKGNILERFSAQQFPDLHSELNLSSLELGDSALYFCASSPLWHYGYTFGSGTRLTVV.

The V and J genes are TRBV3-1 (or the pseudogene TRBV3-2) and TRBJ2-3; TRBD1 is a possible D gene (7 bases). Trimming left V 5 bases short and J 3 bases short, with 12 bases between. The CDR3 is 14 amino acids. The germline V gene has CDR1 LGHDT and CDR2 YNNKEL (reference sequence). Written as DNA, the CDR3 is TGTGCCAGCAGCGGCCAGGGGGGAACAGATACGCAGTATTTT. This encodes CASSGQGGTDTQYF.

The chain couples TRBV19 to TRBJ1-2; 8 bases agree with TRBD1. The germline V gene encodes CDR1 LNHDA and CDR2 SQIVND (reference sequence). J lost 0 bases, V lost 5 bases, and 11 bases had no gene match. This CDR3 is 17 amino acids long. The CDR3 coding sequence is TGTGCCAGTAGTGCCCGGACAGGGCAGAACTCTAACTATGGCTACACCTTC. Protein product: CASSARTGQNSNYGYTF.

The chain recombines TRBV19 with TRBJ1-1; no reliable D call. The CDR3 has 14 residues. V lost 5 bases to trimming and J lost 5 bases, with 15 bases between them. The germline gives CDR1 LNHDA, CDR2 SQIVND (reference sequence). This CDR3 is CASSVGLGRTEAFF. CDR3 bases: TGTGCCAGTAGTGTCGGACTGGGAAGGACTGAAGCTTTCTTT.

This clone was seen more than once but under ten times. The chain has TRBV7-9 and TRBJ1-2; tentative D call: TRBD1 (5 bases). The germline V gene has CDR1 SEHNR and CDR2 FQNEAQ (reference sequence). V gave up 2 bases and J gave up 4 bases, with 11 bases separating them. The CDR3 has 14 residues. In nucleotides, the CDR3 is TGTGCCAGCAGCTTAACACAGGTCGCCTATGGCTACACCTTC. Its translation is CASSLTQVAYGYTF.

The V and J genes are TRBV2 and TRBJ2-2; D is unresolved. The V gene's germline CDR1 is SNHLY and CDR2 FYNNEI. The germline V and J ends were trimmed by 7 bases and 3 bases, with 12 bases remaining between them. The CDR3 sequence is 14 residues long. CDR3 loop: CASISMLYTGELFF. The CDR3 bases are TGTGCCAGCATTAGTATGCTGTACACCGGGGAGCTGTTTTTT.

The chain employs TRBV25-1 and TRBJ1-1; D remains unclear. Deletions cut 8 bases from V and 4 bases from J, with 14 bases between. The CDR3 totals 13 residues. Looked up from germline, CDR1 is MGHDK and CDR2 is SYGVNS. The CDR3 region is CASRTLGGTEAFF. The DNA of the CDR3 is TGTGCCAGCCGTACTTTGGGAGGCACTGAAGCTTTCTTT.

This clone was recorded a few times. V gene TRBV21-1 combines with J gene TRBJ1-1; the table's D call of TRBD1 was not tested on the DNA. TRBV21-1 is reported as a pseudogene. The CDR3 is 13 amino acids. CDR3 residues: CASKKGGGFEAFF. CDR3 sequence (DNA): TGTGCCAGCAAAAAAGGTGGGGGCTTTGAAGCTTTCTTT.

In DNA form, the CDR3 reads TGTGCCAGCAGCCAAAGACAGGGAGAGGAACTCTATGGCTACACCTTC. This encodes CASSQRQGEELYGYTF. V gene TRBV7-9 combines with J gene TRBJ1-2; 7 nucleotides line up with TRBD1. After removal of 5 bases from V and 4 bases from J, the junction contained 13 bases not matched to a gene. The CDR3 runs to 16 residues. Germline CDR1 and CDR2: SEHNR and FQNEAQ (reference sequence).

This chain connects TRBV7-2 to TRBJ1-5, with 7 nucleotides matching TRBD1. CDR1 and CDR2 from the germline V gene are SGHTA and FQGNSA. This CDR3 region has 14 residues. The V and J ends lost 5 bases and 1 base, in that order; junction bases with no gene match: 2. The CDR3 nucleotides are TGTGCCAGCAGCCAGGGGGTGAGCAATCAGCCCCAGCATTTT. Encoded protein: CASSQGVSNQPQHF.

This clone was found many times. The chain recombines TRBV6-5 with TRBJ1-2; TRBD1 is a possible D gene (6 bases). V shed 5 bases and J shed 1 base, with 8 bases lying between them. The germline V gene has CDR1 MNHEY and CDR2 SVGAGI. The CDR3 contains 13 residues. CDR3 protein: CASSTGSNYGYTF. Here the CDR3 DNA reads TGTGCCAGCAGTACAGGGAGTAACTATGGCTACACCTTC.

This clone was seen only a few times. The rearrangement links TRBV11-1 to TRBJ1-4; maybe TRBD1 (5 bases). This CDR3 is built from 14 residues. Trimming took 4 bases from V and 8 from J, leaving 14 bases between them. Per germline, CDR1 SGHAT and CDR2 FQDESV (reference sequence). This chain's CDR3 is CASSWDGAAEKLFF. CDR3 coding DNA: TGTGCCAGCAGCTGGGATGGGGCCGCGGAAAAACTGTTTTTT.

The V gene is TRBV4-3, the J gene TRBJ1-4, with D hard to call. Germline loops: CDR1 LGHNA, CDR2 YSLEER. The CDR3 covers 16 residues. V was shortened by 0 bases and J by 8 bases, with 16 bases between the two germline ends. The chain's CDR3 is CASSQESGVNVEKLFF. In nucleotides, the CDR3 is TGCGCCAGCAGCCAAGAATCGGGAGTTAATGTGGAAAAACTGTTTTTT.

This clone showed up just a few times. The V and J genes are TRBV7-2 and TRBJ2-7, with 7 bases that match TRBD1. Germline V CDR1 and CDR2: SGHTA, FQGNSA. The CDR3 sequence is 13 residues long. V gave up 6 bases and J gave up 3 bases; unmatched junction bases: 5. The CDR3 bases are TGTGCCAGCAGGCCGACAGGGAACTACGAGCAGTACTTC. This codes for CASRPTGNYEQYF.

The V call is TRBV7-9, the J call TRBJ2-3; D is ambiguous. Germline assignment: CDR1 SEHNR and CDR2 FQNEAQ (reference sequence). V lost 3 bases and J lost 8, with 9 bases in between. This CDR3 has 12 residues. The CDR3 DNA follows: TGTGCCAGCAGCTTCTCAATCGGTACGCAGTATTTT. The encoded protein is CASSFSIGTQYF.

The chain uses TRBV7-2 and TRBJ2-7; TRBD2 matches at 8 bases. This CDR3 has 16 amino acids. From germline, CDR1 is SGHTA and CDR2 FQGNSA. The J segment lost 5 bases and the V segment lost 1 base, leaving 10 bases of the junction unmatched. The CDR3 sequence is CASSLDRGGGLDEQYF. The CDR3 DNA reads TGTGCCAGCAGCTTAGATCGGGGGGGAGGGCTCGACGAGCAGTACTTC.

The V call is TRBV24-1, the J call TRBJ2-5; 7 nucleotides align to TRBD1. Germline-derived CDR1 and CDR2 are KGHDR and SFDVKD. The CDR3 sequence is 15 residues long. J was trimmed by 5 bases and V by 1 base; bases with no gene match: 6. The CDR3 loop reads CATSDLGQGVETQYF. In nucleotides, the CDR3 is TGTGCCACCAGTGATTTAGGGCAGGGGGTGGAGACCCAGTACTTC.

This sequence joins TRBV28 and TRBJ1-6, with D perhaps matching TRBD1 (6 bases). Trimming shortened V by 4 bases and J by 8 bases, and 30 bases separated the two germline ends. The V gene's germline CDR1 is MDHEN and CDR2 SYDVKM. The CDR3 extends over 20 amino acids. The CDR3 DNA reads as TGTGCCAGCAGTTATATCCCCTGGGGGGGAGACAGGAAGGAGGATTCACCCCTCCACTTT. Protein product: CASSYIPWGGDRKEDSPLHF.

CDR3 loop: CASSSARFASGRYNEQFF. CDR3 in DNA: TGTGCCAGCAGCTCCGCTCGGTTTGCCAGCGGGAGATACAATGAGCAGTTCTTC. The chain carries TRBV7-2 and TRBJ2-1, with 8 nucleotides matching TRBD2. Germline CDR1 reads SGHTA; CDR2 reads FQGNSA. The CDR3 totals 18 residues. J gave up 4 bases and V 4 bases, and 15 bases lay outside the gene matches.

The chain combines TRBV24-1 with TRBJ2-5, with 15 bases matching TRBD2. V shed 3 bases and J 1 base; nucleotides not matched to a gene: 5. The CDR3 is made up of 18 amino acids. The germline CDR1 and CDR2 sequences are KGHDR and SFDVKD. CDR3 amino acids: CATSDTGLAGGPQETQYF. In DNA, the CDR3 is TGTGCCACCAGTGATACGGGACTAGCGGGGGGACCCCAAGAGACCCAGTACTTC.

The chain has TRBV3-1 (or the pseudogene TRBV3-2) and TRBJ1-4; D remains unclear. The germline V gene has CDR1 LGHDT and CDR2 YNNKEL (reference sequence). The CDR3 totals 11 residues. V dropped 9 bases and J dropped 7 bases, with 9 bases sitting between them. The CDR3 region has the DNA TGTGCCAGACTCGCTTTTGAAAAACTGTTTTTT. The encoded protein is CARLAFEKLFF.

This chain uses TRBV19 with TRBJ1-1; D unresolved. Germline V gives CDR1 LNHDA, CDR2 SQIVND (reference sequence). This CDR3 region has 16 residues. The ends were cut back, 0 bases at V and 4 bases at J, with 15 bases in the middle. DNA of the CDR3: TGTGCCAGTAGTATAGATCACTCCTACTTGGTCACTGAAGCTTTCTTT. Translation gives CASSIDHSYLVTEAFF. Full variable domain (rest looked up from reference TRBV19 and TRBJ1-1): DGGITQSPKYLFRKEGQNVTLSCEQNLNHDAMYWYRQDPGQGLRLIYYSQIVNDFQKGDIAEGYSVSREKKESFPLTVTSAQKNPTAFYLCASSIDHSYLVTEAFFGQGTRLTVV.